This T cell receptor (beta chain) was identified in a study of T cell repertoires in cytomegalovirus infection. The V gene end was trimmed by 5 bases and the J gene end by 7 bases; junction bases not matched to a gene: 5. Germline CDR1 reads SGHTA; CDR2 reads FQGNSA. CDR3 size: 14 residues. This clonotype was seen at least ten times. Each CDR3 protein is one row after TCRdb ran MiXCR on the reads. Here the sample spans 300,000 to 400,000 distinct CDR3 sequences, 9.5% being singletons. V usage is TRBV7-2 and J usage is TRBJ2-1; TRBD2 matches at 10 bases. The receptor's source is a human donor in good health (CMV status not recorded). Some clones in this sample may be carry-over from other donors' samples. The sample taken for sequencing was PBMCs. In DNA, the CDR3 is TGTGCCAGCAGCGTACCGGGACTAGCGAATGAGCAGTTCTTC. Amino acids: CASSVPGLANEQFF.